This T cell receptor beta chain derives from a study of blood T cell repertoires in COVID-19. Germline assignment: CDR1 SGHTA and CDR2 FQGNSA. The CDR3 is 14 amino acids. The V gene end was trimmed by 3 bases and the J gene end by 6 bases; junction bases not matched to a gene: 7. Generated by immunoSEQ multiplex PCR, the TCRdb table keeps only in-frame clones and is missing some. The table has about 230,000 clones, 70% to 85% seen once; the top ten hold more than 1.2%. Sequenced material: peripheral blood. This TCR derives from a woman aged 40 to 50 who had recovered from COVID-19. This chain connects TRBV7-2 to TRBJ2-7, with 8 bases identical to TRBD2. CDR3 nucleotides: TGTGCCAGCAGCTTTCAGCGGGGGAAAAGCGAGCAGTACTTC. Residues: CASSFQRGKSEQYF.